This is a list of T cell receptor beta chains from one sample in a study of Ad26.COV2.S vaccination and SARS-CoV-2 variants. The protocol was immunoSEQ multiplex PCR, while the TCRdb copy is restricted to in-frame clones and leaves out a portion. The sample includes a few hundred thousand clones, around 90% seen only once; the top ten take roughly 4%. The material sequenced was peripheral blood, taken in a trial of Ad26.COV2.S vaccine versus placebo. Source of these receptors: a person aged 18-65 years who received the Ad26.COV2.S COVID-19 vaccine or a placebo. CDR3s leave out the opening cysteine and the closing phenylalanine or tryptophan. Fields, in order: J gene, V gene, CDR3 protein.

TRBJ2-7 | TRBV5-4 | ASSLGDRGLSYEQY
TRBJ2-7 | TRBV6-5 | ASSRVGGEQY
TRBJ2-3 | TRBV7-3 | ASSLSVADTQY
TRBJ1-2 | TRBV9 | ASSQKTSYT
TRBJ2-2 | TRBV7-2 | ASSLSGGNTGELF
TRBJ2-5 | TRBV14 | ASRLAGGVQETQY
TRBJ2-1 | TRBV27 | ASSPSGSSSYNEQF
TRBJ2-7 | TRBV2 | ASSDNNLHEQY
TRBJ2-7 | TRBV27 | ASSRVGAEQY
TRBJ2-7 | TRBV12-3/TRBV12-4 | ASSTRTGVEQY